Following are 5 T cell receptor beta chains from one sample sequenced in a study of blood T cell repertoires in COVID-19. Sequenced by immunoSEQ multiplex PCR; TCRdb stores in-frame clones only, minus some. The sample yields fewer than 200,000 clones, less than 90% seen once. Sequencing was done on a sample of peripheral blood. The receptors originated from a woman between 70 and 85 years old with COVID-19, enrolled during active disease.

A word on this clone: At the DNA level, this CDR3 is encoded by other sequences in the same sample as well. The genes are TRBV7-2 and TRBJ2-7; 7 nucleotides match TRBD2. The CDR3 covers 15 residues. Trimming removed 1 base from V and 2 bases from J; junction bases left unmatched: 5. Germline V gene lookup returns CDR1 SGHTA and CDR2 FQGNSA. This CDR3 is CASSLEVAGPYEQYF. CDR3 in DNA: TGTGCCAGCAGCTTAGAGGTAGCGGGCCCCTACGAGCAGTACTTC.

This clone was observed once. The V call is TRBV25-1, the J call TRBJ1-1; the D is unclear. V gave up 3 bases and J gave up 3 bases, with 14 bases separating them. Germline CDR1 MGHDK, CDR2 SYGVNS. The CDR3 sequence is 15 residues long. Here the CDR3 reads CASSDVYGSDTEAFF. CDR3 coding DNA: TGTGCCAGCAGTGATGTCTATGGGAGCGACACTGAAGCTTTCTTT.

This chain links TRBV3-1 (or the pseudogene TRBV3-2) with TRBJ1-2; 8 nucleotides line up with TRBD1. The ends lost 1 base at V and 3 bases at J; junction bases unmatched: 13. This CDR3 spans 18 amino acids. Germline V lookup: CDR1 LGHDT, CDR2 YNNKEL (reference sequence). This chain's CDR3 is CASSQGLGPGQAYYGYTF. The CDR3, as DNA: TGTGCCAGCAGCCAAGGTCTCGGTCCGGGACAGGCTTACTATGGCTACACCTTC.

The chain uses TRBV28 and TRBJ1-5; D remains ambiguous. V was clipped by 7 bases and J by 5 bases, with 9 bases between them. The germline V gene has CDR1 MDHEN and CDR2 SYDVKM. The CDR3 sequence is 12 residues long. The CDR3 protein is CASKVRDQPQHF. In nucleotides, the CDR3 is TGTGCCAGCAAGGTCCGGGATCAGCCCCAGCATTTT.

The chain uses TRBV19 and TRBJ1-5; D is unclear. The CDR3 runs 14 residues. The germline gives CDR1 LNHDA, CDR2 SQIVND (reference sequence). The ends were cut back, 0 bases at V and 2 bases at J, with 5 bases in the middle. The CDR3 loop reads CASSIDGGNQPQHF. CDR3 coding DNA: TGTGCCAGTAGTATAGACGGTGGCAATCAGCCCCAGCATTTT. Drawing the rest from reference TRBV19 and TRBJ1-5, the complete variable domain is DGGITQSPKYLFRKEGQNVTLSCEQNLNHDAMYWYRQDPGQGLRLIYYSQIVNDFQKGDIAEGYSVSREKKESFPLTVTSAQKNPTAFYLCASSIDGGNQPQHFGDGTRLSIL.